Presented here are 30 T cell receptor beta chains from one specimen sequenced in a study of OX40 agonist ivuxolimab in advanced cancers. Profiled with immunoSEQ multiplex PCR; TCRdb holds only in-frame clones, not every one. The sample includes about 35,000 clones, roughly 82% of them seen just once. Sequencing was performed on CD4+ or CD8+ T cells sorted from blood, taken in a trial of the OX40 agonist ivuxolimab. The receptors derive from an adult with an advanced solid tumor such as melanoma, head and neck, liver or kidney cancer.

The J gene is TRBJ2-7, the V gene TRBV5-4, with 10 nucleotides matching TRBD2. The V gene end was trimmed by 2 bases and the J gene end by 10 bases; junction bases not matched to a gene: 9. The germline V gene has CDR1 SGHNT and CDR2 YYREEE (reference sequence). This CDR3 is built from 14 residues. This CDR3 reads CASSLGTSDGSQYF. CDR3 nucleotides: TGTGCCAGCAGCTTAGGGACTAGCGACGGGAGTCAGTACTTC.

The chain has TRBV19 and TRBJ2-1; D not certain. CDR3 length equals 14 residues. Germline CDR1 is LNHDA and CDR2 is SQIVND (reference sequence). Trimming pared 6 bases from V and 6 bases from J, leaving 15 bases between. This CDR3 is CASRDPSWGNEQFF. The CDR3 coding sequence is TGTGCCAGTAGAGACCCTAGTTGGGGCAATGAGCAGTTCTTC.

J is TRBJ1-1 and V is TRBV27; D gene unclear. The ends were cut back, 7 bases at V and 1 base at J, with 7 bases in the middle. This CDR3 spans 12 amino acids. Germline lookup yields CDR1 MNHEY and CDR2 SMNVEV (reference sequence). CDR3 sequence (DNA): TGTGCCAGCAAGACGGAGAACACTGAAGCTTTCTTT. Protein product: CASKTENTEAFF.

The chain recombines TRBV7-9 with TRBJ1-4, with 7 bases identical to TRBD1. From germline, CDR1 is SEHNR and CDR2 FQNEAQ (reference sequence). The trim removed 1 base at V and 8 bases at J, leaving 7 bases unmatched. There are 15 residues in the CDR3. CDR3 nucleotides: TGTGCCAGCAGCTTAGGATGGACAGGTCGCGAAAAACTGTTTTTT. Protein product: CASSLGWTGREKLFF.

The V call is TRBV29-1, the J call TRBJ1-1; D uncertain. Between the trimmed V and J ends, which lost 6 bases and 5 bases, there was a span of 10 bases. The CDR3 extends over 11 amino acids. Germline assignment: CDR1 SQVTM and CDR2 ANQGSEA. Written as DNA, the CDR3 is TGCAGCGTCTTGATGGGGACTGAAGCTTTCTTT. Its translation is CSVLMGTEAFF.

There are a few counts of this clone. This sequence joins TRBV10-2 and TRBJ2-1; 8 positions agree with TRBD2. The V gene end was trimmed by 7 bases and the J gene end by 3 bases; junction bases not matched to a gene: 5. The CDR3 has 14 amino acids. Per germline, CDR1 WSHSY and CDR2 SAAADI. The CDR3 DNA sequence: TGCGCCAGCAATGAACTAGCGGTCTACAATGAGCAGTTCTTC. Translation: CASNELAVYNEQFF.

The CDR3 DNA reads TGCGCCAGCGGTCCCGGAGAGACCCAGTACTTC. Translation gives CASGPGETQYF. The chain couples TRBV4-1 to TRBJ2-5; D is uncertain. The V and J ends lost 8 bases and 4 bases respectively, with 8 bases between them. This CDR3 is built from 11 residues. The germline CDR1 and CDR2 sequences are MGHRA and YSYEKL.

With regard to this clone: This may be a read error: a much more frequent sequence differs by one nucleotide. The sample carries other DNA sequences with the same CDR3. The genes are TRBV4-1 and TRBJ1-3; D not certain. Trimming took off 3 bases at V and 1 base at J, with 10 bases between the two ends. The CDR3 length is 15 residues. Germline loops: CDR1 MGHRA, CDR2 YSYEKL. CDR3 region: CASSQAGRSGNTIYF. CDR3 bases: TGCGCCAGCAGCCAGGCTGGGCGGTCTGGAAACACCATATATTTT.

In this sample, this clone turned up a few times. The genes are TRBV9 and TRBJ2-6; D may be TRBD1 (6 bases). V lost 3 bases and J lost 2, with 6 bases in between. The CDR3 sequence is 14 residues long. The germline V gene has CDR1 SGDLS and CDR2 YYNGEE. CDR3 DNA sequence: TGTGCCAGCAGCGAGGGGGCTGGGGCCAACGTCCTGACTTTC. Translated, it gives CASSEGAGANVLTF.

In its sample, this clone was seen a few times. This chain joins TRBV13 and TRBJ2-7; 8 bases agree with TRBD2. CDR1 PRHDT and CDR2 FYEKMQ come from the germline V gene (reference sequence). V was clipped by 2 bases and J by 6 bases; unmatched bases: 18. The CDR3 runs to 18 residues. The CDR3 is CASSLSSDGGGPLVEQYF. The CDR3 bases are TGTGCCAGCAGCTTAAGCTCCGATGGCGGGGGGCCCCTTGTCGAGCAGTACTTC.

The rearrangement links TRBV28 to TRBJ2-5, with 15 bases aligning to TRBD2. The germline V gene has CDR1 MDHEN and CDR2 SYDVKM. The V segment lost 7 bases and the J segment 5 bases; nucleotides outside the gene matches: 20. The CDR3 has 20 residues. This CDR3 reads CASTLWRQGRTSGRAETQYF. CDR3 nucleotide sequence: TGTGCCAGCACTTTGTGGCGACAGGGTCGGACTAGCGGGAGGGCGGAGACCCAGTACTTC.

The chain couples TRBV19 to TRBJ2-1, with D perhaps TRBD1 or TRBD2 (5 bases each). The CDR3 is 12 amino acids. Germline V lookup: CDR1 LNHDA, CDR2 SQIVND (reference sequence). V shed 5 bases and J shed 3 bases, with 5 bases lying between them. The CDR3 region is CASSGGYNEQFF. CDR3 sequence (DNA): TGTGCCAGTAGTGGGGGCTACAATGAGCAGTTCTTC. Full variable domain (missing parts from reference TRBV19 and TRBJ2-1): DGGITQSPKYLFRKEGQNVTLSCEQNLNHDAMYWYRQDPGQGLRLIYYSQIVNDFQKGDIAEGYSVSREKKESFPLTVTSAQKNPTAFYLCASSGGYNEQFFGPGTRLTVL.

The chain is built from TRBV19 and TRBJ2-1; 8 bases line up with TRBD1. Germline V gives CDR1 LNHDA, CDR2 SQIVND (reference sequence). The V and J ends lost 6 bases and 15 bases, in that order; junction bases with no gene match: 10. This CDR3 comprises 12 residues. The CDR3 sequence is CASSIGPGQVFF. CDR3 DNA sequence: TGTGCCAGTAGCATTGGCCCGGGACAGGTGTTCTTC.

This chain links TRBV14 with TRBJ2-5; D assignment may be TRBD1 or TRBD2 (5 bases each). The CDR3 is made up of 15 amino acids. Germline assignment: CDR1 SGHDN and CDR2 FVKESK. V dropped 2 bases and J dropped 5 bases, with 15 bases sitting between them. The CDR3 nucleotides are TGTGCCAGCAGCCAAAGAGGGGCTAGCTGGGAGACCCAGTACTTC. Translating it yields CASSQRGASWETQYF.

The chain links TRBV5-4 to TRBJ2-5; D gene unclear. Trimming pared 6 bases from V and 3 bases from J, leaving 12 bases between. This CDR3 contains 13 residues. Per germline, CDR1 SGHNT and CDR2 YYREEE (reference sequence). In DNA, the CDR3 is TGTGCCAGCACCGACGCATTGGAAGAGACCCAGTACTTC. Translated: CASTDALEETQYF.

The V gene is TRBV6-5, the J gene TRBJ1-2; TRBD1 matches at 7 bases. V trimming: 5 bases; J trimming: 6 bases; junction bases outside the gene matches: 12. In germline, CDR1 is MNHEY, CDR2 SVGAGI. CDR3 size: 15 residues. CDR3 residues: CASSLTQRGRDGYTF. The CDR3 DNA sequence: TGTGCCAGCAGTCTAACGCAGAGGGGGCGGGATGGCTACACCTTC.

The rearrangement joins TRBV5-5 to TRBJ2-5; TRBD1 might be the D (6 bases). Trimming cost V 3 bases and J 2 bases, with 14 bases left between them. Looked up from germline, CDR1 is SGHKS and CDR2 is YYEKEE (reference sequence). This CDR3 has 15 residues. The chain's CDR3 is CASSSGVSLQETQYF. In DNA form, the CDR3 reads TGTGCCAGCAGCTCAGGGGTCTCGCTTCAAGAGACCCAGTACTTC. The variable domain in full, completed from reference TRBV5-5 and TRBJ2-5, reads DAGVTQSPTHLIKTRGQQVTLRCSPISGHKSVSWYQQVLGQGPQFIFQYYEKEERGRGNFPDRFSARQFPNYSSELNVNALLLGDSALYLCASSSGVSLQETQYFGPGTRLLVL.

This clone was observed a single time. The CDR3 is CASSQAYETGFDQPQHF. The CDR3 coding sequence is TGCGCCAGCAGCCAGGCTTACGAGACAGGGTTCGATCAGCCCCAGCATTTT. The chain joins TRBV4-3 to TRBJ1-5; TRBD1 agrees at 7 bases. Germline V gene data show CDR1 as LGHNA and CDR2 as YSLEER. The CDR3 consists of 17 residues. V dropped 3 bases and J dropped 5; count of bases not matched to a gene: 13.

The rearrangement joins TRBV5-6 to TRBJ2-3, with TRBD2 as a possible D gene (6 bases). The CDR3 sequence is 16 residues long. CDR1 and CDR2 (germline): SGHDT, YYEEEE. V was cut by 4 bases and J by 2 bases, with 17 bases left in between. As DNA, the CDR3 is TGTGCCAGCAGCCCCCTAGGAGCGGGTTTCACAGATACGCAGTATTTT. This codes for CASSPLGAGFTDTQYF.

J is TRBJ2-2 and V is TRBV9; D uncertain. Between the trimmed V and J ends, which lost 4 bases and 0 bases, there was a span of 10 bases. Germline loops: CDR1 SGDLS, CDR2 YYNGEE. This CDR3 spans 15 amino acids. The CDR3 spells CASSLWGANTGELFF. The CDR3 DNA reads as TGTGCCAGCAGCCTTTGGGGTGCGAACACCGGGGAGCTGTTTTTT.

The chain couples TRBV6-1 to TRBJ2-7; the match to TRBD1 covers 7 bases. Germline V gene data show CDR1 as MNHNS and CDR2 as SASEGT. This CDR3 has 15 amino acids. The trim removed 0 bases at V and 4 bases at J, leaving 6 bases unmatched. CDR3 loop: CASSEAHGRGYEQYF. CDR3 nucleotide sequence: TGTGCCAGCAGTGAAGCGCATGGCAGGGGGTACGAGCAGTACTTC.

V gene TRBV19 combines with J gene TRBJ2-3; 8 bases line up with TRBD2. The CDR3 is made up of 15 amino acids. V lost 1 base, J lost 3 bases, and 3 bases stayed unmatched. In germline, CDR1 is LNHDA, CDR2 SQIVND (reference sequence). CDR3 DNA sequence: TGTGCCAGTAGTATAGCGGGGGGGGGAACAGATACGCAGTATTTT. Protein: CASSIAGGGTDTQYF.

The J gene is TRBJ1-1, the V gene TRBV4-3, with a possible D match to TRBD1 (5 bases). V was cut by 4 bases and J by 0 bases, with 15 bases left in between. Germline values: CDR1 LGHNA, CDR2 YSLEER. The CDR3 has 16 residues. As DNA, the CDR3 is TGCGCCAGCAGCCCTACAGGCGGGAGTCTGAACACTGAAGCTTTCTTT. Protein: CASSPTGGSLNTEAFF.

This clone was detected only once. V usage is TRBV27 and J usage is TRBJ2-7, with D perhaps TRBD1 or TRBD2 (5 bases each). Trimming left V 6 bases short and J 0 bases short, with 9 bases between. Germline values: CDR1 MNHEY, CDR2 SMNVEV (reference sequence). This CDR3 spans 13 amino acids. The CDR3 nucleotides read TGTGCCAGCAGCCTCGGGGCCTCCTACGAGCAGTACTTC. Translated: CASSLGASYEQYF.

The V and J genes are TRBV5-6 and TRBJ2-2; 9 positions agree with TRBD2. V dropped 0 bases and J dropped 3; count of bases not matched to a gene: 3. The CDR3 loop spans 16 amino acids. CDR1 and CDR2 from the germline V gene are SGHDT and YYEEEE. This chain's CDR3 is CASSLELAGHTGELFF. The CDR3 region has the DNA TGTGCCAGCAGCTTGGAACTAGCGGGCCACACCGGGGAGCTGTTTTTT. Looking up the rest from reference TRBV5-6 and TRBJ2-2 gives the full variable domain: DAGVTQSPTHLIKTRGQQVTLRCSPKSGHDTVSWYQQALGQGPQFIFQYYEEEERQRGNFPDRFSGHQFPNYSSELNVNALLLGDSALYLCASSLELAGHTGELFFGEGSRLTVL.

J is TRBJ2-1 and V is TRBV5-6; D is uncertain. V lost 2 bases to trimming and J lost 10 bases, with 19 bases between them. Germline V lookup: CDR1 SGHDT, CDR2 YYEEEE. This CDR3 comprises 15 residues. CDR3 nucleotides: TGTGCCAGCAGCTTTAACTTCCCTAGGAGAGACGAGCAGTTCTTC. This codes for CASSFNFPRRDEQFF.

The chain employs TRBV7-2 and TRBJ2-7; TRBD2 matches 8 bases. Trimming removed 5 bases from V and 2 bases from J; junction bases left unmatched: 11. The germline gives CDR1 SGHTA, CDR2 FQGNSA. The CDR3 spans 16 residues. Here the CDR3 DNA reads TGTGCCAGCAGCGGGGGGCGGGGTAGCGGGGCCTACGAGCAGTACTTC. Its protein is CASSGGRGSGAYEQYF.

The rearrangement joins TRBV30 to TRBJ1-1; 11 nucleotides line up with TRBD1. There are 13 residues in the CDR3. Unmatched junction bases numbered 5, after V lost 5 bases and J lost 6 bases. Germline-derived CDR1 and CDR2 are GTSNPN and SVGIG (reference sequence). The chain's CDR3 is CAWWTGGIAEAFF. The DNA of the CDR3 is TGTGCCTGGTGGACAGGGGGCATCGCTGAAGCTTTCTTT.

The chain carries TRBV11-2 and TRBJ1-3; no firm D call. Germline-derived CDR1 and CDR2 are SGHAT and FQNNGV. The germline V and J ends were trimmed by 1 base and 1 base, with 5 bases remaining between them. This CDR3 is built from 14 residues. CDR3 DNA sequence: TGTGCCAGCAGCTTAGCAGATTCTGGAAACACCATATATTTT. Its protein is CASSLADSGNTIYF.

The rearrangement links TRBV4-2 to TRBJ2-1, with 8 bases aligning to TRBD2. CDR1 is LGHNA and CDR2 is YNFKEQ in the germline V gene. This CDR3 has 15 amino acids. V lost 10 bases to trimming and J lost 6 bases; unmatched junction nucleotides: 14. The CDR3 sequence is CATQPGLGVFNEQFF. In DNA, the CDR3 is TGTGCCACCCAGCCGGGACTAGGGGTATTCAATGAGCAGTTCTTC.